This entry lists 2 T cell receptor beta chains sequenced from one sample in a study of blood T cells in healthy people across ages. Alongside a J-beta primer mix, a sample-barcoded 5' primer served in a second PCR lasting 7 to 11 cycles. TCRdb redid the calling of the 5' RACE reads with MiXCR, one entry per CDR3 protein. The sample lists roughly 1,000,000 distinct CDR3 sequences, about 23% occurring once. The sample was also linked to a second study, of T cells of mothers and their children.

The sequencing input was blood. Every receptor here comes from a girl aged 2 to 10 in good health.

The chain combines TRBV11-2 with TRBJ2-5; 7 bases are a match to TRBD2. J lost 2 bases, V lost 5 bases, and 5 bases had no gene match. CDR3 length: 14 residues. The germline V gene has CDR1 SGHAT and CDR2 FQNNGV. CDR3: CASSQRGEQETQYF. The CDR3 coding sequence is TGTGCCAGCAGCCAGCGGGGAGAACAAGAGACCCAGTACTTC. The complete variable domain, with remaining parts taken from reference TRBV11-2 and TRBJ2-5, reads EAGVAQSPRYKIIEKRQSVAFWCNPISGHATLYWYQQILGQGPKLLIQFQNNGVVDDSQLPKDRFSAERLKGVDSTLKIQPAKLEDSAVYLCASSQRGEQETQYFGPGTRLLVL.

This clonotype was counted a few times. A read error may produce the germline difference seen at one junction end. This rearrangement joins TRBV6-1 to TRBJ1-5, with a weak D call TRBD1 (5 bases). Germline V gene sequence: CDR1 MNHNS, CDR2 SASEGT. The CDR3 is 16 amino acids. The CDR3 DNA is TGTGCCAGCAGTGAAGCCTCTGCGTGGGGCAATCAGCCCCAGCACTTT. Translated: CASSEASAWGNQPQHF.